What follows describes a single T cell receptor (beta chain). The data were taken from a study of blood T cells in healthy people across ages. Using a J-beta primer mix together with a sample-barcoded 5' primer, a second PCR was run for about 6 to 11 cycles. TCRdb reprocessed the 5' RACE reads with MiXCR, giving one entry per CDR3 protein. The sample yields fewer than 1,000,000 distinct CDR3 sequences, about 45% seen once. Source material: blood. This clonotype originated in an elderly man in good health.

For the CDR3, the DNA is TGTGCCAGCAGTTTAGTGGCGGCCGGGGAGCTGTTTTTT. Translating it yields CASSLVAAGELFF. J is TRBJ2-2 and V is TRBV12-3 or TRBV12-4; D remains ambiguous. This CDR3 is built from 13 residues. Deletions cut 1 base from V and 6 bases from J, with 6 bases between.